The 22 T cell receptor beta chains reported below all come from one sample, sequenced in a study of beta chain features in type 1 diabetes (dated by TCRdb to 2016 to 2018). Library method: the immunoSEQ multiplex PCR assay. The entire amount of isolated RNA was reverse transcribed using the High Capacity cDNA Reverse Transcription Kit, so the sequenced TCRB transcripts were expressed ones. TCRdb took over this immuneACCESS table, retaining in-frame rearrangements with V and J assigned. Such tables are incomplete; in checked studies, under half of the missing clones stem from an unresolved V gene, and the remainder is unexplained. Within this sample are around 340,000 clones, with under 8.5% of them counted one time only. The ten biggest clones cover 0.44% of the sample. Material for sequencing was central memory CD4+ T cells from blood. The receptors were sampled from a woman under 30 in good health.

This clone was seen only a few times. The V gene is TRBV5-4, the J gene TRBJ2-3, with TRBD2 matching over 13 bases. V trimming: 1 base; J trimming: 6 bases; junction bases outside the gene matches: 11. Per germline, CDR1 SGHNT and CDR2 YYREEE (reference sequence). There are 18 residues in the CDR3. Written as DNA, the CDR3 is TGTGCCAGCAGCTTGTCGGGACTAGCGGGATCAGGTGGGGATACGCAGTATTTT. The encoded protein is CASSLSGLAGSGGDTQYF.

The genes are TRBV7-6 and TRBJ2-3, with 12 bases that match TRBD2. The CDR3 extends over 17 amino acids. The J segment lost 0 bases and the V segment lost 2 bases, leaving 3 bases of the junction unmatched. The germline V gene encodes CDR1 SGHVS and CDR2 FNYEAQ. CDR3 loop: CASSLTGTSGSTDTQYF. CDR3 nucleotide sequence: TGTGCCAGCAGCTTAACCGGGACTAGCGGGAGCACAGATACGCAGTATTTT.

This clone was seen a handful of times. The gene calls are TRBV11-2 and TRBJ2-4, with D possibly matching TRBD2 (7 bases). This CDR3 region has 16 residues. In germline, CDR1 is SGHAT, CDR2 FQNNGV. The V and J ends lost 1 base and 6 bases respectively, with 16 bases between them. CDR3 protein: CASSLVAGALRNIQYF. CDR3 nucleotides: TGTGCCAGCAGCTTAGTGGCGGGGGCCTTACGAAACATTCAGTACTTC.

The chain combines TRBV7-8 with TRBJ2-1, with unresolved D. CDR3 size: 14 residues. V was trimmed by 2 bases and J by 4 bases, leaving 9 bases between them. CDR1 and CDR2 (germline): SGHVS, FQNEAQ. The CDR3 sequence is CASSLSLGYNEQFF. The CDR3 bases are TGTGCCAGCAGCTTAAGTCTGGGTTACAATGAGCAGTTCTTC. Combining the CDR3 with reference TRBV7-8 and TRBJ2-1 gives the whole variable domain GAGVSQSPRYKVAKRGQDVALRCDPISGHVSLFWYQQALGQGPEFLTYFQNEAQLDKSGLPSDRFFAERPEGSVSTLKIQRTQQEDSAVYLCASSLSLGYNEQFFGPGTRLTVL.

This clone was picked up a small number of times. The chain has TRBV19 and TRBJ2-1, with D unresolved. This CDR3 is 12 amino acids long. The V end was cut by 0 bases, the J end by 12 bases, with 9 bases between. The V gene's germline CDR1 is LNHDA and CDR2 SQIVND (reference sequence). CDR3 amino acids: CASSIDDSTQFF. For the CDR3, the DNA is TGTGCCAGTAGTATAGACGACTCTACGCAGTTCTTC.

The rearrangement uses TRBV5-6 and TRBJ2-4; the D gene could be TRBD1 or TRBD2 (6 bases each). In germline, CDR1 is SGHDT, CDR2 YYEEEE. With 0 bases removed from V and 6 bases from J, the gap between germline ends came to 16 bases. This CDR3 has 16 amino acids. The CDR3 reads CASSLGNTGRGNIQYF. The CDR3 coding sequence is TGTGCCAGCAGCTTGGGGAACACAGGGCGGGGAAACATTCAGTACTTC.

This clone was counted a few times. The V and J genes are TRBV28 and TRBJ2-7; TRBD2 matches at 10 bases. V lost 0 bases, J lost 1 base, and 3 bases stayed unmatched. The CDR3 is 16 amino acids. Germline values: CDR1 MDHEN, CDR2 SYDVKM. CDR3 loop: CASSLWGSGRSYEQYF. The CDR3 bases are TGTGCCAGCAGTTTATGGGGTAGCGGGAGGTCCTACGAGCAGTACTTC.

This clone was seen only a few times. Here the CDR3 DNA reads TGTGCCAGCATTTCCGACTATAGCTCCGGCACCGGGGAGCTGTTTTTT. Protein sequence: CASISDYSSGTGELFF. The J gene is TRBJ2-2, the V gene TRBV6-6; possibly TRBD2 for D (5 bases). Germline V gene lookup returns CDR1 MNHNY and CDR2 SVGAGI (reference sequence). The CDR3 spans 16 residues. V lost 7 bases and J 4 bases, leaving 19 bases between the germline ends.

V and J are TRBV5-8 and TRBJ1-1, with TRBD1 matching over 7 bases. The ends lost 4 bases at V and 3 bases at J; junction bases unmatched: 6. Germline lookup yields CDR1 SGHTS and CDR2 YDEGEE. This CDR3 has 14 residues. CDR3 DNA sequence: TGTGCCAGCAGCCCGACAGGGAGGGACACTGAAGCTTTCTTT. Translated, it gives CASSPTGRDTEAFF.

The V and J genes are TRBV5-6 and TRBJ2-5; 11 bases are shared with TRBD2. The ends lost 1 base at V and 5 bases at J; junction bases unmatched: 7. The CDR3 length is 16 residues. CDR1 SGHDT and CDR2 YYEEEE come from the germline V gene. In DNA, the CDR3 is TGTGCCAGCAGCTTGTTGGGGACTAGCGGATGGGAGACCCAGTACTTC. It specifies CASSLLGTSGWETQYF.

A word on this clone: Other DNA sequences in this sample translate to the same CDR3. This rearrangement joins TRBV7-2 to TRBJ2-5; no definite D call. The CDR3 loop spans 15 amino acids. Per germline, CDR1 SGHTA and CDR2 FQGNSA. The V end was cut by 4 bases, the J end by 1 base, with 13 bases between. In DNA form, the CDR3 reads TGTGCCAGCAGCTGGCTGGTTGGATCCCAAGAGACCCAGTACTTC. Protein sequence: CASSWLVGSQETQYF.

This chain links TRBV7-2 with TRBJ2-7; 9 bases line up with TRBD1. Looked up from germline, CDR1 is SGHTA and CDR2 is FQGNSA. The length of the CDR3 is 16 residues. V was clipped by 3 bases and J by 2 bases; unmatched bases: 8. CDR3 bases: TGTGCCAGCAGCTTTCCGCCGGGACAGGGAGCCTACGAGCAGTACTTC. Translated: CASSFPPGQGAYEQYF.

This clone was seen only a few times. The chain has TRBV28 and TRBJ1-5; TRBD1 matches at 8 bases. The V gene end was trimmed by 6 bases and the J gene end by 6 bases; junction bases not matched to a gene: 7. Germline V CDR1 and CDR2: MDHEN, SYDVKM. This CDR3 spans 14 amino acids. The CDR3 loop is CASSTGGEGQPQHF. The DNA for the CDR3 is TGTGCCAGCAGCACAGGGGGGGAGGGTCAGCCCCAGCATTTT.

The chain recombines TRBV9 with TRBJ1-1; D is perhaps TRBD1 (5 bases). The CDR3 totals 14 residues. Germline CDR1 SGDLS, CDR2 YYNGEE. The ends were cut back, 4 bases at V and 8 bases at J, with 18 bases in the middle. The DNA for the CDR3 is TGTGCCAGCAGCCGGGACCTAGTCAAGGGGGAAGCTTTCTTT. It yields the protein CASSRDLVKGEAFF. Variable domain in full (rest from reference TRBV9 and TRBJ1-1): DSGVTQTPKHLITATGQRVTLRCSPRSGDLSVYWYQQSLDQGLQFLIQYYNGEERAKGNILERFSAQQFPDLHSELNLSSLELGDSALYFCASSRDLVKGEAFFGQGTRLTVV.

This chain connects TRBV19 to TRBJ2-3, with 7 positions matching TRBD1. Germline CDR1 and CDR2: LNHDA and SQIVND (reference sequence). The trim removed 6 bases at V and 1 base at J, leaving 7 bases unmatched. The length of the CDR3 is 15 residues. Here the CDR3 reads CASSETGSGTDTQYF. DNA for the CDR3: TGTGCCAGTAGCGAGACAGGGTCCGGCACAGATACGCAGTATTTT. Full variable domain (remainder filled in from reference TRBV19 and TRBJ2-3): DGGITQSPKYLFRKEGQNVTLSCEQNLNHDAMYWYRQDPGQGLRLIYYSQIVNDFQKGDIAEGYSVSREKKESFPLTVTSAQKNPTAFYLCASSETGSGTDTQYFGPGTRLTVL.

Only a few counts were recorded for this clone. V gene TRBV7-8 combines with J gene TRBJ2-5; D ambiguous. The CDR3 contains 11 residues. Per germline, CDR1 SGHVS and CDR2 FQNEAQ. The V gene lost 4 bases and the J gene lost 2 bases, with 2 bases spanning the gap. The CDR3 sequence: CASSSQETQYF. Written as DNA, the CDR3 is TGTGCCAGCAGCTCGCAAGAGACCCAGTACTTC.

This clone has more than one count but fewer than ten. The J gene is TRBJ1-2, the V gene TRBV7-2; D is possibly TRBD1 (5 bases). The CDR3 extends over 15 amino acids. Trimming took off 1 base at V and 7 bases at J, with 16 bases between the two ends. Germline-derived CDR1 and CDR2 are SGHTA and FQGNSA. CDR3 amino acids: CASSLGSTGVSGYTF. Written as DNA, the CDR3 is TGTGCCAGCAGCTTAGGGTCCACAGGCGTCTCTGGCTACACCTTC.

As DNA, the CDR3 is TGTGCCAGCAGAAGGCAGACAGGGGGCCCGGAGACCCAGTACTTC. Translating gives CASRRQTGGPETQYF. V and J are TRBV7-6 and TRBJ2-5; 10 nucleotides align to TRBD1. In germline, CDR1 is SGHVS, CDR2 FNYEAQ. V was clipped by 6 bases and J by 5 bases; unmatched bases: 9. This CDR3 has 15 amino acids. The full variable domain, completed using reference TRBV7-6 and TRBJ2-5, is GAGVSQSPRYKVTKRGQDVALRCDPISGHVSLYWYRQALGQGPEFLTYFNYEAQQDKSGLPNDRFSAERPEGSISTLTIQRTEQRDSAMYRCASRRQTGGPETQYFGPGTRLLVL.

The sample holds a few counts of this clone. Written as DNA, the CDR3 is TGTGCCAGCAGCTACAGGGATATCACAGATACGCAGTATTTT. It encodes CASSYRDITDTQYF. The chain is built from TRBV7-9 and TRBJ2-3; perhaps TRBD1 as D (6 bases). Germline CDR1 SEHNR, CDR2 FQNEAQ (reference sequence). The CDR3 runs 14 residues. V was cut by 4 bases and J by 2 bases, with 10 bases left in between. Complete variable domain (other parts from reference TRBV7-9 and TRBJ2-3): DTGVSQNPRHKITKRGQNVTFRCDPISEHNRLYWYRQTLGQGPEFLTYFQNEAQLEKSRLLSDRFSAERPKGSFSTLEIQRTEQGDSAMYLCASSYRDITDTQYFGPGTRLTVL.

This clone was observed a handful of times. The chain employs TRBV5-1 and TRBJ1-1; no reliable D call. V lost 6 bases and J 0 bases, leaving 21 bases between the germline ends. The germline gives CDR1 SGHRS, CDR2 YFSETQ. The CDR3 consists of 17 residues. CDR3 in DNA: TGCGCCAGCATGGAGCAACACGGGCCTCAGATGAACACTGAAGCTTTCTTT. It encodes CASMEQHGPQMNTEAFF. Combining the CDR3 with reference TRBV5-1 and TRBJ1-1 gives the whole variable domain KAGVTQTPRYLIKTRGQQVTLSCSPISGHRSVSWYQQTPGQGLQFLFEYFSETQRNKGNFPGRFSGRQFSNSRSEMNVSTLELGDSALYLCASMEQHGPQMNTEAFFGQGTRLTVV.

This clone has only a few counts. The chain employs TRBV25-1 and TRBJ1-1, with no clear D. The CDR3 totals 13 residues. Germline-derived CDR1 and CDR2 are MGHDK and SYGVNS. Trimming took 5 bases from V and 6 from J, leaving 13 bases between them. The CDR3 sequence is CASSHIEAAEAFF. CDR3 DNA sequence: TGTGCCAGCAGTCATATCGAGGCCGCTGAAGCTTTCTTT.

The CDR3 nucleotides are TGTGCCAGCAGCCACCGGGACAGCATCTACAATGAGCAGTTCTTC. Amino acids: CASSHRDSIYNEQFF. The chain recombines TRBV27 with TRBJ2-1; 7 bases line up with TRBD1. The ends lost 6 bases at V and 3 bases at J; junction bases unmatched: 8. The germline V gene has CDR1 MNHEY and CDR2 SMNVEV (reference sequence). The CDR3 contains 15 residues.